The 27 T cell receptor beta chains reported below all come from one sample, sequenced in a study of blood T cell repertoires in COVID-19. The data were produced by immunoSEQ multiplex PCR, yet TCRdb's version contains in-frame clones alone and is incomplete. The sample contains about 140,000 clones, approximately 82% of which appear only once. Sequencing used peripheral blood. The receptors here all came from a man in his sixties with active or convalescent COVID-19.

The rearrangement uses TRBV11-3 and TRBJ1-1; no definite D call. V lost 3 bases, J lost 3 bases, and 14 bases lay in between. This CDR3 is built from 15 residues. The germline V gene encodes CDR1 SGHNT and CDR2 YENEEA. In nucleotides, the CDR3 is TGTGCCAGCAGCTTCCGTATCCAGAGCGACACTGAAGCTTTCTTT. Translated: CASSFRIQSDTEAFF.

V usage is TRBV10-1 and J usage is TRBJ2-1; 7 bases fit TRBD2. Germline V gene lookup returns CDR1 WNHNN and CDR2 SYGVQD (reference sequence). The V and J ends lost 7 bases and 4 bases, in that order; junction bases with no gene match: 7. CDR3 size: 14 residues. CDR3 residues: CASMAGDRYNEQFF. DNA for the CDR3: TGCGCCAGCATGGCGGGAGACCGTTACAATGAGCAGTTCTTC.

CDR3 in DNA: TGTGCCAGCAGTTTGAGTATGGGGGCCCGCTACGAGCAGTACGTC. It codes for CASSLSMGARYEQYV. This rearrangement joins TRBV27 to TRBJ2-7, with a possible D match to TRBD1 (6 bases). The CDR3 covers 15 residues. The germline gives CDR1 MNHEY, CDR2 SMNVEV (reference sequence). V was shortened by 3 bases and J by 3 bases, with 15 bases between the two germline ends.

The J gene is TRBJ2-6, the V gene TRBV5-1; possibly TRBD1 for D (5 bases). The ends were cut back, 5 bases at V and 4 bases at J, with 10 bases in the middle. The germline CDR1 and CDR2 sequences are SGHRS and YFSETQ. CDR3 length: 14 amino acids. For the CDR3, the DNA is TGCGCCAGCAGACTCAGGGCCGGGGCCAACGTCCTGACTTTC. As protein: CASRLRAGANVLTF.

The table lists this clone with a few counts. The chain carries TRBV5-4 and TRBJ2-7; TRBD2 might be the D (6 bases). The V gene lost 3 bases and the J gene lost 9 bases, with 13 bases spanning the gap. The CDR3 is 12 amino acids. Germline CDR1 SGHNT, CDR2 YYREEE (reference sequence). Here the CDR3 reads CASSSGLGRQYV. Here the CDR3 DNA reads TGTGCCAGCAGCTCGGGACTGGGGCGGCAGTACGTC.

The genes are TRBV20-1 and TRBJ1-2, with D hard to call. V dropped 5 bases and J dropped 0 bases, with 10 bases sitting between them. Germline V lookup: CDR1 DFQATT, CDR2 SNEGSKA (reference sequence). The CDR3 spans 13 residues. The CDR3 DNA follows: TGCAGTGCTCGTGAATCCTCTAACTATGGCTACACCTTC. Protein: CSARESSNYGYTF.

V usage is TRBV7-2 and J usage is TRBJ2-1; 7 nucleotides agree with TRBD2. CDR3 length equals 13 residues. Trimming took 5 bases from V and 8 from J; bases not matched to a gene: 6. CDR1 SGHTA and CDR2 FQGNSA come from the germline V gene. Here the CDR3 reads CASSPQLAYEQFF. As DNA, the CDR3 is TGTGCCAGCAGCCCCCAACTAGCGTATGAGCAGTTCTTC.

The chain couples TRBV7-2 to TRBJ1-5, with D hard to call. The length of the CDR3 is 14 residues. Looked up from germline, CDR1 is SGHTA and CDR2 is FQGNSA. Between the trimmed V and J ends, which lost 2 bases and 1 base, there was a span of 6 bases. The CDR3 coding sequence is TGTGCCAGCAGCTTATCACAGAGCAATCAGCCCCAGCATTTT. It is translated as CASSLSQSNQPQHF.

The chain couples TRBV9 to TRBJ1-6; no firm D call. Trimming pared 2 bases from V and 6 bases from J, leaving 12 bases between. This CDR3 spans 15 amino acids. Germline lookup yields CDR1 SGDLS and CDR2 YYNGEE. The CDR3 sequence: CASSVESGFNSPLHF. In DNA form, the CDR3 reads TGTGCCAGCAGCGTCGAATCCGGGTTTAATTCACCCCTCCACTTT.

The chain combines TRBV27 with TRBJ2-5; D is possibly TRBD1 (5 bases). Trimming pared 7 bases from V and 2 bases from J, leaving 14 bases between. The CDR3 extends over 14 amino acids. Germline CDR1 reads MNHEY; CDR2 reads SMNVEV (reference sequence). The CDR3 nucleotides read TGTGCCAGCAAGCAGGGAACCCTTCAAGAGACCCAGTACTTC. Protein: CASKQGTLQETQYF.

This clone was seen only once. The chain links TRBV9 to TRBJ1-3; 7 bases align to TRBD1. The CDR3 runs 18 residues. Unmatched junction bases numbered 13, after V lost 4 bases and J lost 0 bases. The germline V gene encodes CDR1 SGDLS and CDR2 YYNGEE. CDR3 DNA: TGTGCCAGCAGCTATGGACAGGAGACTATTCTCTCTGGAAACACCATATATTTT. Its translation: CASSYGQETILSGNTIYF.

The chain links TRBV6-5 to TRBJ1-1; maybe TRBD1 (5 bases). This CDR3 is built from 13 residues. Germline CDR1 reads MNHEY; CDR2 reads SVGAGI. Deletions cut 6 bases from V and 4 bases from J, with 12 bases between. CDR3 bases: TGTGCCAGCAGCCTGGGGGGGGGCACTGAAGCTTTCTTT. The encoded protein is CASSLGGGTEAFF.

The genes are TRBV29-1 and TRBJ1-1; D remains unclear. Germline V gene sequence: CDR1 SQVTM, CDR2 ANQGSEA. The CDR3 totals 13 residues. V lost 0 bases to trimming and J lost 4 bases, with 9 bases between them. The CDR3 DNA sequence: TGCAGCGTTGAAGAACAGCCGGCCACTGAAGCTTTCTTT. This encodes CSVEEQPATEAFF.

The V call is TRBV27, the J call TRBJ1-2; 10 nucleotides agree with TRBD1. The V segment lost 5 bases and the J segment 2 bases; nucleotides outside the gene matches: 2. Germline CDR1 MNHEY, CDR2 SMNVEV (reference sequence). The CDR3 totals 14 residues. The CDR3 coding sequence is TGTGCCAGCAGTCCGGGACAGGGGAACTATGGCTACACCTTC. Translation: CASSPGQGNYGYTF.

This chain connects TRBV2 to TRBJ1-2; a possible D gene is TRBD1 (5 bases). Trimming stripped 4 bases from V and 4 bases from J, with 10 bases between. Per the germline V gene, CDR1 is SNHLY and CDR2 is FYNNEI. CDR3 length: 13 amino acids. The CDR3 spells CASSGRGGYGYTF. CDR3 nucleotides: TGTGCCAGCAGTGGGCGGGGCGGCTATGGCTACACCTTC.

The chain is built from TRBV5-1 and TRBJ2-1; possibly TRBD1 for D (5 bases). Between the trimmed V and J ends, which lost 9 bases and 0 bases, there was a span of 10 bases. CDR3 length: 13 residues. Germline V CDR1 and CDR2: SGHRS, YFSETQ. This CDR3 reads CATQGDSYNEQFF. For the CDR3, the DNA is TGCGCCACTCAGGGCGACTCCTACAATGAGCAGTTCTTC.

The J gene is TRBJ1-2, the V gene TRBV11-2; D uncertain. V was clipped by 2 bases and J by 3 bases, with 13 bases between them. Germline V lookup: CDR1 SGHAT, CDR2 FQNNGV. This CDR3 region has 15 residues. CDR3 region: CASSLFGSADYGYTF. In nucleotides, the CDR3 is TGTGCCAGCAGCTTATTTGGCAGCGCGGACTATGGCTACACCTTC.

The V and J genes are TRBV11-2 and TRBJ2-1, with 8 nucleotides matching TRBD2. The germline V gene has CDR1 SGHAT and CDR2 FQNNGV. The CDR3 loop spans 15 amino acids. With 5 bases clipped from V and 4 bases from J, the junction kept 7 bases outside the gene matches. The CDR3 bases are TGTGCCAGCAGCCAGACTAGCGCCTTATACAATGAGCAGTTCTTC. Translated, it gives CASSQTSALYNEQFF.

The chain carries TRBV19 and TRBJ1-6; D is unresolved. Germline V lookup: CDR1 LNHDA, CDR2 SQIVND (reference sequence). CDR3 length: 14 residues. V shed 7 bases and J shed 4 bases, with 11 bases lying between them. This chain's CDR3 is CASTGRQYNSPLHF. Here the CDR3 DNA reads TGTGCCAGTACCGGTCGCCAATATAATTCACCCCTCCACTTT. Full variable domain (rest looked up from reference TRBV19 and TRBJ1-6): DGGITQSPKYLFRKEGQNVTLSCEQNLNHDAMYWYRQDPGQGLRLIYYSQIVNDFQKGDIAEGYSVSREKKESFPLTVTSAQKNPTAFYLCASTGRQYNSPLHFGNGTRLTVT.

The genes are TRBV9 and TRBJ2-5; 11 bases align to TRBD2. This CDR3 has 16 residues. V shed 3 bases, J shed 6 bases, and the junction held 10 bases outside the gene matches. Germline CDR1 SGDLS, CDR2 YYNGEE. CDR3 bases: TGTGCCAGCAGCGAGTTTAGCGGGGGGGCCGGGAAGACCCAGTACTTC. Translating gives CASSEFSGGAGKTQYF.

The J gene is TRBJ1-5, the V gene TRBV2; possibly TRBD1 for D (6 bases). The germline V and J ends were trimmed by 4 bases and 5 bases, with 18 bases remaining between them. The CDR3 is made up of 16 amino acids. The V gene's germline CDR1 is SNHLY and CDR2 FYNNEI. CDR3 amino acids: CASSVYRTVGHQPQHF. In DNA form, the CDR3 reads TGTGCCAGCAGTGTATATAGGACAGTTGGCCATCAGCCCCAGCATTTT.

The chain employs TRBV24-1 and TRBJ2-3; the match to TRBD2 covers 7 bases. The CDR3 contains 14 residues. The trim removed 5 bases at V and 3 bases at J, leaving 4 bases unmatched. Germline CDR1 and CDR2: KGHDR and SFDVKD. Written as DNA, the CDR3 is TGTGCCACCAGTGCAGCGGGGAAAACAGATACGCAGTATTTT. Its translation: CATSAAGKTDTQYF.

The V and J genes are TRBV5-8 and TRBJ1-5; D is ambiguous. Per germline, CDR1 SGHTS and CDR2 YDEGEE. V dropped 4 bases and J dropped 0 bases, with 14 bases sitting between them. This CDR3 is built from 16 residues. The CDR3 region has the DNA TGTGCCAGCAGCCTGGCGGGTGGAGATAGCAATCAGCCCCAGCATTTT. It yields the protein CASSLAGGDSNQPQHF.

V gene TRBV5-1 combines with J gene TRBJ1-6; 7 positions match TRBD1. The CDR3 runs to 16 residues. From germline, CDR1 is SGHRS and CDR2 YFSETQ. V trimming: 0 bases; J trimming: 1 base; junction bases outside the gene matches: 1. The CDR3 region has the DNA TGCGCCAGCAGCTTGGGACAGGGATCCTATAATTCACCCCTCCACTTT. Translation: CASSLGQGSYNSPLHF.

This chain links TRBV19 with TRBJ1-5; 8 positions match TRBD1. V lost 10 bases to trimming and J lost 6 bases; unmatched junction nucleotides: 8. The CDR3 spans 13 residues. Germline lookup yields CDR1 LNHDA and CDR2 SQIVND (reference sequence). In DNA, the CDR3 is TGTGCCACTCTCGACAGGGGTACTCAGCCCCAGCATTTT. It is translated as CATLDRGTQPQHF.

The chain recombines TRBV18 with TRBJ2-3; D is possibly TRBD2 (7 bases). This CDR3 has 14 amino acids. Germline V gene data show CDR1 as KGHSH and CDR2 as LQKENI. The V gene lost 2 bases and the J gene lost 4 bases, with 10 bases spanning the gap. The CDR3 region is CASSPGGGADTQYF. The CDR3 DNA is TGTGCCAGCTCACCAGGCGGGGGCGCAGATACGCAGTATTTT. Drawing the rest from reference TRBV18 and TRBJ2-3, the complete variable domain is NAGVMQNPRHLVRRRGQEARLRCSPMKGHSHVYWYRQLPEEGLKFMVYLQKENIIDESGMPKERFSAEFPKEGPSILRIQQVVRGDSAAYFCASSPGGGADTQYFGPGTRLTVL.

The genes are TRBV20-1 and TRBJ2-1; D remains unclear. The CDR3 has 10 amino acids. Germline values: CDR1 DFQATT, CDR2 SNEGSKA (reference sequence). The V and J ends lost 6 bases and 5 bases respectively, with 5 bases between them. The CDR3 sequence is CSATDNEQFF. The CDR3 region has the DNA TGCAGTGCAACGGACAATGAGCAGTTCTTC.